This paragraph reports one T cell receptor beta chain. As yet, its antigen is unknown. This sample stems from a study of Ad26.COV2.S vaccination and SARS-CoV-2 variants. Study in general: Ad26.COV2.S shots went into the muscle once or twice, 56 days apart.

Data came from immunoSEQ multiplex PCR; TCRdb stores just in-frame clones and leaves some out. Among some 330,000 clones listed, under 90% were seen once. The treatment is: over 15 received Ad26.COV2.S at low or high dose, single or two shots; 5 received placebo; per-sample allocation not given. At day 63 after the first vaccine or placebo injection, samples were drawn. Immunization relied on an Ad26 vector, which expressed Wuhan-strain SARS-CoV-2 spike. Trimming took 1 base from V and 10 from J, leaving 11 bases between them. The CDR3 totals 14 residues. From germline, CDR1 is SGHTA and CDR2 FQGNSA. Study observations and caveats: Similar non-spike TCR breadth was seen in vaccine and placebo recipients. Substantial response breadth was reportedly seen for spike-specific CD8+ and CD4+ T cells after vaccination.

This chain uses TRBV7-2 with TRBJ1-6, with unresolved D. Sequences were derived from peripheral blood, sampled in a trial of Ad26.COV2.S vaccine versus placebo. The TCR sequence derives from a person aged 18-60 years who received the Ad26.COV2.S COVID-19 vaccine or a placebo. The CDR3 region is CASSLGPTGSPLHF. The CDR3, as DNA: TGTGCCAGCAGCTTAGGCCCAACGGGGTCACCCCTCCACTTT.